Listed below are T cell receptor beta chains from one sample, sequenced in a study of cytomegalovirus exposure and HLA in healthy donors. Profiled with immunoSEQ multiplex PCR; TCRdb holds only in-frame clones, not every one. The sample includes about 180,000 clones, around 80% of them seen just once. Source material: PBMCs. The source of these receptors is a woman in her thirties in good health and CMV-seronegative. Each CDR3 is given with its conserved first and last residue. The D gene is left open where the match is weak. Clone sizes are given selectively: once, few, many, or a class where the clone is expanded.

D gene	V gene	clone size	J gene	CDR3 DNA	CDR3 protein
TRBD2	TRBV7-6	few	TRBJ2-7	TGTGCCAGCAGCCACAAGGCGGGGGGCGAGCAGTACTTC	CASSHKAGGEQYF
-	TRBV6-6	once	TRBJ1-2	TGTGCCAGCAGTTACTCGGCAGACAGTAACTATGGCTACACCTTC	CASSYSADSNYGYTF
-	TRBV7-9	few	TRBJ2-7	TGTGCCAGCAGCTTGTCAGGAGGCGGAGACTACGAGCAGTACTTC	CASSLSGGGDYEQYF
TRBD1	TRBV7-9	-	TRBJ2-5	TGTGCCAGCAGCTTAACAGGGGGACATAACCAAGAGACCCAGTACTTC	CASSLTGGHNQETQYF
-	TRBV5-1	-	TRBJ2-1	TGCGCCAGCAGTTCTCCACGGGGATTCTCCTACAATGAGCAGTTCTTC	CASSSPRGFSYNEQFF
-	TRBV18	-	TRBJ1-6	TGTGCCAGCTCACCCACTGAAGGGGAACGCCTCCACTTT	CASSPTEGERLHF
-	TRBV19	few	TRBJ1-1	TGTGCCACTCGAGGGTTTCATGGCACTGAAGCTTTCTTT	CATRGFHGTEAFF
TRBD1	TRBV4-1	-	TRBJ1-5	TGCGCCAGCAGCTCAGGGGGCGCGAGGGGGTCGTATCAGCCCCAGCATTTT	CASSSGGARGSYQPQHF
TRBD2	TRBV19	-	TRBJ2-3	TGTGCCAGTACCTCTCCGGGACTAGCGGGGTCCACAGATACGCAGTATTTT	CASTSPGLAGSTDTQYF
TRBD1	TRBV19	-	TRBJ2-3	TGTGCCAGTACCGAGGGACAGGGCCCTGTTACGCAGTATTTT	CASTEGQGPVTQYF
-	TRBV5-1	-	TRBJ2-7	TGCGCCAGCAGCTTGGGGACAGCAAAATCCTACGAGCAGTACTTC	CASSLGTAKSYEQYF
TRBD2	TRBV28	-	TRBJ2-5	TGTGCCAGCAGTCCCCTAGCGGGAGGGCCCCGGGAGACCCAGTACTTC	CASSPLAGGPRETQYF
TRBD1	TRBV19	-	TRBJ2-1	TGTGCCAGTAGGAAGACAGGGGTGGGTGAGCAGTTCTTC	CASRKTGVGEQFF
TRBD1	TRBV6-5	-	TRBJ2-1	TGTGCCAGCACCTCAGGGGGAAATGAGCAGTTCTTC	CASTSGGNEQFF
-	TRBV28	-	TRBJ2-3	TGTGCCAGCAGTTTATCCCGGGATCTGCTGTATTTT	CASSLSRDLLYF
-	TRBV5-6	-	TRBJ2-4	TGTGCCAGCAGTTTACAGGGCAAAAACAGTCAGTACTTC	CASSLQGKNSQYF
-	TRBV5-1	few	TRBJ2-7	TGCGCCAGCAGCTTCAATCCAAACAGGGAGGGCGAGCAGTACTTC	CASSFNPNREGEQYF
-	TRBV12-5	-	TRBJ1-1	TGTGCTAGTGCCCGGGGGGCGAACACTGAAGCTTTCTTT	CASARGANTEAFF
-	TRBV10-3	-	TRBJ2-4	TGTGCCATCAGTTCGGGGGAGATCAAAAACAGTCAGTACTTC	CAISSGEIKNSQYF
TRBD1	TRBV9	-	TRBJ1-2	TGTGCCAGCAGCGCGGGACAGCCTTACTATGGCTACACCTTC	CASSAGQPYYGYTF
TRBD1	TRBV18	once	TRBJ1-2	TGTGCCAGCTCACCTACCCCGACAGGGAGTTATGGCTACACCTTC	CASSPTPTGSYGYTF
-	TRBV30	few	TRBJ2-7	TGTGCCTGGAATAAGGACAGTTTTTCCTACGAGCAGTACTTC	CAWNKDSFSYEQYF
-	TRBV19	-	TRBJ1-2	TGTGCCAGTAGTATCGGGGTCGGCTACACCTTC	CASSIGVGYTF
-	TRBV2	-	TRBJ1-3	TGTGCCAGCAGTGAAGAGACAGCAGCTGGAAACACCATATATTTT	CASSEETAAGNTIYF
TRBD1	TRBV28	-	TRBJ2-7	TGTGCCAGCAGTCCAGGGGGATACGAGCAGTACTTC	CASSPGGYEQYF
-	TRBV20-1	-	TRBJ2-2	TGCAGTGCTCCTCACACCGGGGAGCTGTTTTTT	CSAPHTGELFF
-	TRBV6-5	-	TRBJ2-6	TGTGCCAGCAGTTACTCCGGGGGGCTTGGGGCCAACGGCCTGACTTTC	CASSYSGGLGANGLTF
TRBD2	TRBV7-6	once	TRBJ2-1	TGTGCCAGCAGCCTACGGACTAGCGGGGGCCACCGGGGTGAGCAGTTCTTC	CASSLRTSGGHRGEQFF
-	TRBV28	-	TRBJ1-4	TGTGCCAGCAGTTTATTCCAGGGATGGAATAATGAAAAACTGTTTTTT	CASSLFQGWNNEKLFF
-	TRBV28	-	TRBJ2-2	TGTGCCAGCAGTCTGCCGGCCCAGGGGATCACCGGGGAGCTGTTTTTT	CASSLPAQGITGELFF
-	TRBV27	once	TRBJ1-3	TGTGCCAGCAGCCCCACCCGCTACTCTGGAAACACCATATATTTT	CASSPTRYSGNTIYF
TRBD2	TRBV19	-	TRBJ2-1	TGTGCCAGTAGTATAGCACATAGCGGGAGGGCCTACAATGAGCAGTTCTTC	CASSIAHSGRAYNEQFF
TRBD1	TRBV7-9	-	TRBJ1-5	TGTGCCAGCAGCTTAGCACCGACAGGGAAGAGCAATCAGCCCCAGCATTTT	CASSLAPTGKSNQPQHF
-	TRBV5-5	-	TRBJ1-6	TGTGCCAGCAGCTTGGGGGAGATAAGTGGCACCCTCCACTTT	CASSLGEISGTLHF
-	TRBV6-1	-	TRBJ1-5	TGTGCCAGCAGTGAAGCTGGCAACAATCAGCCCCAGCATTTT	CASSEAGNNQPQHF
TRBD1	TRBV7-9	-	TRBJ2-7	TGTGCCAGCAGCGGGGGACAGGTACCCTACGAGCAGTACTTC	CASSGGQVPYEQYF
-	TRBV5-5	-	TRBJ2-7	TGTGCCAGCGGGCGGTGGGACACCAACTACGAGCAGTACTTC	CASGRWDTNYEQYF
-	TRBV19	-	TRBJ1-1	TGTGCCAGTAGTATTCCGGGGGGAAACACTGAAGCTTTCTTT	CASSIPGGNTEAFF